These T cell receptor beta chains were read from a single sample in a study of cytomegalovirus exposure and HLA in healthy donors. The protocol was immunoSEQ multiplex PCR, while the TCRdb copy is restricted to in-frame clones and leaves out a portion. The sample has about 200,000 clones, roughly four fifths seen once. What was sequenced was PBMCs. The receptors come from a man aged 25 to 40 in good health and CMV-seronegative. CDR3s include the opening cysteine and the closing phenylalanine or tryptophan. D genes are given only for firm matches.

D gene,J gene,V gene,CDR3 DNA,CDR3 protein
NA,TRBJ1-1,TRBV18,TGTGCCAGCTCACCACCGGTTTACAGGGAGGGCACTGAAGCTTTCTTT,CASSPPVYREGTEAFF
TRBD2,TRBJ2-7,TRBV7-9,TGTGCCAGCAGCCGTAGCGGGAGGGGCTATGAGCAGTACTTC,CASSRSGRGYEQYF
NA,TRBJ2-4,TRBV2,TGTGCCAGCAGTGATTCGCGGCCTCTCAAAAACATTCAGTACTTC,CASSDSRPLKNIQYF
NA,TRBJ1-6,TRBV28,TGTGCCAGCAGTTTTTCTGGCCCACCCCTCCACTTT,CASSFSGPPLHF
NA,TRBJ2-7,TRBV28,TGTGCCAGCAGTTCTACCGGGACTGGAGCTTACGAGCAGTACTTC,CASSSTGTGAYEQYF
NA,TRBJ1-5,TRBV30,TGTGCCTGGATGCAGGGGAATAATCAGCCCCAGCATTTT,CAWMQGNNQPQHF
TRBD1,TRBJ1-1,TRBV2,TGTGCCAGCAGCGCCGGACAGGGTTTGACTGAAGCTTTCTTT,CASSAGQGLTEAFF
NA,TRBJ1-2,TRBV28,TGTGCCAGCAGAAGGGGGTACGGCTACACCTTC,CASRRGYGYTF
TRBD2,TRBJ2-1,TRBV2,TGTGCCAGCAGTGACACCCTGAGCACTAGCGGGAGGCGGGCGCTGGAGTTCTTC,CASSDTLSTSGRRALEFF
TRBD2,TRBJ2-1,TRBV15,TGTGCCACCAGCAGAGATCTTGGGTCTAGCGGGTACAATGAGCAGTTCTTC,CATSRDLGSSGYNEQFF